This entry lists 12 T cell receptor beta chains sequenced from one sample in a study of Graves' ophthalmopathy and Graves' hyperthyroidism. The TCR beta CDR3 regions underwent amplification from RNA transcripts. First-round RT-PCR employed HTBI primers, with a second-round multiplex PCR after it. One entry per CDR3 protein results from TCRdb running MiXCR on the multiplex PCR reads. Here the sample spans over a million distinct CDR3 sequences, around a third being singletons. The sample taken for sequencing was peripheral blood or thyroid tissue (not recorded which). Receptor source: an adult man with Graves' hyperthyroidism.

J is TRBJ2-2 and V is TRBV4-1; the D gene is possibly TRBD1 (6 bases). The CDR3 has 16 residues. Between the trimmed V and J ends, which lost 0 bases and 4 bases, there was a span of 12 bases. CDR1 is MGHRA, CDR2 YSYEKL, per germline. The CDR3 loop reads CASSQESNRATGELFF. CDR3 nucleotides: TGCGCCAGCAGCCAAGAGAGTAACAGGGCCACCGGGGAGCTGTTTTTT.

This clonotype was picked up many times. The gene calls are TRBV12-3 or TRBV12-4 and TRBJ1-5; no clear D gene. The CDR3 is 15 residues long. The V end lost 6 bases, the J end lost 0 bases, and 12 bases lay between the germline ends. The CDR3 is CASRSPPGSNQPQHF. CDR3 in DNA: TGTGCCAGCAGATCGCCCCCGGGTAGCAATCAGCCCCAGCATTTT.

The chain is built from TRBV10-3 and TRBJ2-7; D call uncertain. The CDR3 length is 11 residues. V was pared by 5 bases and J by 2 bases, with 4 bases between. CDR1 and CDR2 (germline): ENHRY, SYGVKD. CDR3 in DNA: TGTGCCATCAGTCTGGCCTACGAGCAGTACTTC. Encoded protein: CAISLAYEQYF.

This clonotype was recorded at least ten times. The gene calls are TRBV20-1 and TRBJ2-7; D is ambiguous. CDR3 length equals 12 residues. CDR1 and CDR2 from the germline V gene are DFQATT and SNEGSKA (reference sequence). Trimming took 0 bases from V and 10 from J, leaving 13 bases between them. Here the CDR3 reads CSARDLRLVQYF. CDR3 DNA: TGCAGTGCTAGAGATCTTAGGCTAGTACAGTACTTC.

In its sample, this clonotype was seen a few times. This rearrangement joins TRBV25-1 to TRBJ2-5, with D perhaps TRBD2 (6 bases). V lost 1 base and J 7 bases, leaving 13 bases between the germline ends. The CDR3 runs to 14 residues. Germline V CDR1 and CDR2: MGHDK, SYGVNS. In DNA, the CDR3 is TGTGCCAGCAGTGAATCCCTGCCCGGGGGGACCCAGTACTTC. Amino acid sequence: CASSESLPGGTQYF.

The V and J genes are TRBV10-3 and TRBJ1-5, with 10 bases aligning to TRBD1. After removal of 10 bases from V and 2 bases from J, the junction contained 11 bases not matched to a gene. The germline V gene has CDR1 ENHRY and CDR2 SYGVKD. The CDR3 totals 16 residues. CDR3 nucleotides: TGTGCCAGCACGGCCGGGACAGGGGACGGCAATCAGCCCCAGCATTTT. It translates to CASTAGTGDGNQPQHF.

The chain recombines TRBV29-1 with TRBJ1-1; 10 bases line up with TRBD1. Germline V CDR1 and CDR2: SQVTM, ANQGSEA. Trimming at V came to 5 bases and at J to 5 bases, leaving 5 bases not matched to a gene. The CDR3 has 13 residues. CDR3 residues: CSVRQGAMTEAFF. Written as DNA, the CDR3 is TGCAGCGTTAGACAGGGGGCGATGACTGAAGCTTTCTTT.

This clonotype was found many times. The chain recombines TRBV7-9 with TRBJ1-5; TRBD1 matches 9 bases. Germline CDR1 and CDR2: SEHNR and FQNEAQ (reference sequence). This CDR3 is built from 15 residues. The V and J ends lost 2 bases and 6 bases, in that order; junction bases with no gene match: 5. CDR3 bases: TGTGCCAGCAGCTTAAGCGGACAGGGGTTTCAGCCCCAGCATTTT. Translation gives CASSLSGQGFQPQHF.

This chain uses TRBV25-1 with TRBJ1-1; no reliable D call. From germline, CDR1 is MGHDK and CDR2 SYGVNS. The CDR3 spans 11 residues. V was shortened by 8 bases and J by 3 bases, with 7 bases between the two germline ends. CDR3 coding DNA: TGTGCCAGCTTAGGTTACACTGAAGCTTTCTTT. Its protein is CASLGYTEAFF. Full variable domain (outside the CDR3, taken from reference TRBV25-1 and TRBJ1-1): EADIYQTPRYLVIGTGKKITLECSQTMGHDKMYWYQQDPGMELHLIHYSYGVNSTEKGDLSSESTVSRIRTEHFPLTLESARPSHTSQYLCASLGYTEAFFGQGTRLTVV.

This clonotype was recorded many times. The genes are TRBV12-3 or TRBV12-4 and TRBJ1-6; 8 bases are a match to TRBD1. The CDR3 runs 13 residues. J was trimmed by 8 bases and V by 6 bases; bases with no gene match: 3. CDR3 sequence: CASSQQGDSPLHF. The CDR3 DNA sequence: TGTGCCAGCAGCCAACAGGGGGATTCACCCCTCCACTTT.

The chain has TRBV12-3 or TRBV12-4 and TRBJ2-7, with D perhaps matching TRBD1 (5 bases). The V end was cut by 7 bases, the J end by 0 bases, with 13 bases between. The CDR3 sequence is 14 residues long. The DNA of the CDR3 is TGTGCCAGCATCAAAGGGCAGGGCTCCTACGAGCAGTACTTC. This gives the protein CASIKGQGSYEQYF.

Ten or more counts support this clonotype. V and J are TRBV7-7 and TRBJ2-5; TRBD1 agrees at 8 bases. From germline, CDR1 is SSHAT and CDR2 FNYEAQ (reference sequence). This CDR3 is 16 amino acids long. The trim removed 5 bases at V and 4 bases at J, leaving 12 bases unmatched. CDR3 coding DNA: TGTGCCAGCAGCCTTAGTATGGGACAGGTTGGAGAGACCCAGTACTTC. Translated: CASSLSMGQVGETQYF.